Following are 25 T cell receptor beta chains from one sample sequenced in a study of shared clonotypes between healthy human individuals. Libraries were prepared by immunoSEQ multiplex PCR; TCRdb keeps only in-frame clonotypes and omits some of them. Of 450,000 to 500,000 clones in the sample, 70% to 80% were seen once. The sequenced material came from PBMCs. Source of these receptors: a middle-aged woman in good health. Some clones in this sample may be carry-over from other donors' samples.

In its sample, this clone was seen once. In DNA, the CDR3 is TGTGCCAGCAGCCGAAAGACAGTTTCCTACAATGAGCAGTTCTTC. The encoded protein is CASSRKTVSYNEQFF. The chain employs TRBV5-6 and TRBJ2-1; weak D call: TRBD1 (5 bases). Trimming left V 4 bases short and J 1 base short, with 12 bases between. CDR1 SGHDT and CDR2 YYEEEE come from the germline V gene. This CDR3 comprises 15 residues.

The chain has TRBV27 and TRBJ2-5; D remains ambiguous. The germline V and J ends were trimmed by 1 base and 1 base, with 13 bases remaining between them. Germline-derived CDR1 and CDR2 are MNHEY and SMNVEV (reference sequence). The CDR3 extends over 16 amino acids. This chain's CDR3 is CASSLYGQTFQETQYF. CDR3 sequence (DNA): TGTGCCAGCAGTTTATATGGGCAGACTTTCCAAGAGACCCAGTACTTC.

The chain combines TRBV11-1 with TRBJ2-7; a possible D gene is TRBD2 (6 bases). The CDR3 spans 14 residues. V dropped 5 bases and J dropped 4 bases, with 15 bases sitting between them. Germline values: CDR1 SGHAT, CDR2 FQDESV (reference sequence). The CDR3 region is CASSTIGGTYEQYF. The CDR3, as DNA: TGTGCCAGCAGCACCATCGGAGGGACGTACGAGCAGTACTTC.

This clone appeared a few times. The same CDR3 also results from other DNA sequences found in this sample. V usage is TRBV7-2 and J usage is TRBJ2-2, with 9 bases lining up with TRBD2. The germline gives CDR1 SGHTA, CDR2 FQGNSA. Trimming took 5 bases from V and 5 from J; bases not matched to a gene: 3. The CDR3 contains 14 residues. The CDR3 region has the DNA TGTGCCAGCAGCCCAACTAGCGGGACCGGGGAGCTGTTTTTT. Amino acids: CASSPTSGTGELFF.

V usage is TRBV7-2 and J usage is TRBJ2-5; 9 nucleotides match TRBD1. This CDR3 is built from 14 residues. V trimming: 5 bases; J trimming: 5 bases; junction bases outside the gene matches: 6. Germline V gene lookup returns CDR1 SGHTA and CDR2 FQGNSA. CDR3 loop: CASSPTGGRETQYF. The CDR3 DNA is TGTGCCAGCAGCCCTACAGGGGGCCGCGAGACCCAGTACTTC.

CDR3 in amino acids: CASSFSGLQETQYF. The CDR3 DNA reads TGCGCCAGCAGCTTCTCCGGGCTGCAAGAGACCCAGTACTTC. The V and J genes are TRBV5-1 and TRBJ2-5, with D hard to call. Trimming cost V 2 bases and J 2 bases, with 10 bases left between them. Germline lookup yields CDR1 SGHRS and CDR2 YFSETQ. The length of the CDR3 is 14 residues.

This chain connects TRBV15 to TRBJ2-6; D may be TRBD1 (6 bases). The CDR3 runs 22 residues. The germline V and J ends were trimmed by 0 bases and 0 bases, with 24 bases remaining between them. Germline V lookup: CDR1 LNHNV, CDR2 YYDKDF (reference sequence). Here the CDR3 reads CATSRDLPAPGTSSSGANVLTF. CDR3 bases: TGTGCCACCAGCAGAGATCTACCGGCCCCTGGGACAAGCAGCTCTGGGGCCAACGTCCTGACTTTC.

The CDR3 sequence: CATSRGGQGTQETQYF. CDR3 DNA: TGTGCCACCAGCAGGGGTGGACAAGGCACCCAAGAGACCCAGTACTTC. The chain uses TRBV15 and TRBJ2-5; tentative D call: TRBD1 (5 bases). From germline, CDR1 is LNHNV and CDR2 YYDKDF (reference sequence). Deletions cut 3 bases from V and 1 base from J, with 15 bases between. The CDR3 is 16 residues long.

The V gene is TRBV9, the J gene TRBJ2-1; 12 bases are shared with TRBD2. The CDR3 covers 15 residues. Germline values: CDR1 SGDLS, CDR2 YYNGEE. J was trimmed by 5 bases and V by 4 bases; bases with no gene match: 4. The CDR3 sequence is CASSLRLAGDNEQFF. The CDR3 DNA follows: TGTGCCAGCAGCCTCCGACTAGCGGGAGACAATGAGCAGTTCTTC.

This clone was counted only a few times. The chain combines TRBV28 with TRBJ2-1; 8 nucleotides match TRBD2. Trimming cost V 8 bases and J 6 bases; bases outside gene matches: 12. The CDR3 loop spans 15 amino acids. Germline CDR1 and CDR2: MDHEN and SYDVKM. The CDR3 loop is CASCGVAGFCNEQFF. DNA for the CDR3: TGTGCCAGCTGTGGTGTAGCGGGATTTTGCAATGAGCAGTTCTTC.

In DNA form, the CDR3 reads TGCGCCAGCAGTGAGAGGGACAGCGGGTCCTACGAGCAGTACTTC. As protein: CASSERDSGSYEQYF. The rearrangement joins TRBV10-1 to TRBJ2-5; tentative D call: TRBD1 (7 bases). The closer fit of TRBJ2-7 to the DNA end suggests the J call may be wrong. This CDR3 region has 15 residues. Germline V lookup: CDR1 WNHNN, CDR2 SYGVQD (reference sequence).

This chain uses TRBV2 with TRBJ2-3, with D hard to call. Germline V gene sequence: CDR1 SNHLY, CDR2 FYNNEI. Trimming removed 6 bases at V and 2 bases at J, with 6 bases between. This CDR3 has 12 amino acids. CDR3 loop: CASRTNTDTQYF. The DNA of the CDR3 is TGTGCCAGCAGGACAAACACAGATACGCAGTATTTT.

This chain connects TRBV7-2 to TRBJ2-2; D gene unclear. The CDR3 is 14 amino acids. Germline V CDR1 and CDR2: SGHTA, FQGNSA. V lost 5 bases, J lost 4 bases, and 11 bases lay in between. The CDR3 region has the DNA TGTGCCAGCAGCCCGGGTCCTATCACCGGGGAGCTGTTTTTT. Translation gives CASSPGPITGELFF.

Concerning this clone: This likely traces to a read error, being one base from a far larger clone. The rearrangement links TRBV11-3 to TRBJ2-1; D is unclear. Germline assignment: CDR1 SGHNT and CDR2 YENEEA. The CDR3 loop spans 15 amino acids. CDR3 sequence (DNA): TGTGCCAGCGGCTTAGTTCCAGAGGCCTACAATGAGCAGTTCTTC. This sequence encodes CASGLVPEAYNEQFF.

This clone was seen a handful of times. The chain couples TRBV7-9 to TRBJ1-1; maybe TRBD1 (5 bases). The CDR3 sequence is 13 residues long. Germline CDR1 reads SEHNR; CDR2 reads FQNEAQ (reference sequence). V lost 4 bases, J lost 1 base, and 7 bases lay in between. The chain's CDR3 is CASSSGQNTEAFF. The CDR3, as DNA: TGTGCCAGCAGCTCAGGGCAGAACACTGAAGCTTTCTTT. Drawing the rest from reference TRBV7-9 and TRBJ1-1, the complete variable domain is DTGVSQNPRHKITKRGQNVTFRCDPISEHNRLYWYRQTLGQGPEFLTYFQNEAQLEKSRLLSDRFSAERPKGSFSTLEIQRTEQGDSAMYLCASSSGQNTEAFFGQGTRLTVV.

The rearrangement joins TRBV29-1 to TRBJ2-1; TRBD2 agrees at 10 bases. This CDR3 contains 13 residues. Germline trimming cut 7 bases from V and 7 bases from J; bases unmatched to any gene: 7. Germline loops: CDR1 SQVTM, CDR2 ANQGSEA. CDR3: CSGSSGSGNEQFF. The CDR3 coding sequence is TGCAGCGGATCTAGCGGGAGTGGAAATGAGCAGTTCTTC.

This sequence joins TRBV19 and TRBJ2-7; D might be TRBD2 (5 bases). Germline lookup yields CDR1 LNHDA and CDR2 SQIVND (reference sequence). V lost 1 base to trimming and J lost 6 bases, with 19 bases between them. CDR3 size: 16 residues. The CDR3 loop reads CASSIGYRERWGEQYF. The CDR3 nucleotides read TGTGCCAGTAGTATAGGTTATCGGGAACGCTGGGGCGAGCAGTACTTC.

The genes are TRBV27 and TRBJ2-7; 9 bases map to TRBD1. The CDR3 is 14 amino acids. J lost 3 bases, V lost 8 bases, and 8 bases had no gene match. CDR1 and CDR2 (germline): MNHEY, SMNVEV (reference sequence). The CDR3 sequence: CASSYWGQGYEQYF. DNA for the CDR3: TGTGCCAGCTCCTATTGGGGACAGGGCTACGAGCAGTACTTC.

The rearrangement joins TRBV21-1 to TRBJ1-1. TRBV21-1 is a recognized pseudogene. The CDR3 runs to 15 residues. The CDR3, as DNA: TGTGCCAGCAGCAAACTACCGACGGGAAACACTGAAGCTTTCTTT. Encoded protein: CASSKLPTGNTEAFF.

The chain uses TRBV5-1 and TRBJ2-5; 13 bases are shared with TRBD2. Germline V lookup: CDR1 SGHRS, CDR2 YFSETQ. The V gene end was trimmed by 7 bases and the J gene end by 4 bases; junction bases not matched to a gene: 10. The CDR3 consists of 16 residues. The CDR3 loop reads CASGRTSGSVGETQYF. CDR3 in DNA: TGCGCCAGCGGACGGACTAGCGGGAGTGTAGGAGAGACCCAGTACTTC.

Worth noting for this clone: A far larger clone is just one base off, so this is likely a read error. The chain carries TRBV14 and TRBJ2-1, with 9 bases that match TRBD2. The trim removed 0 bases at V and 8 bases at J, leaving 5 bases unmatched. CDR3 length: 15 residues. The germline gives CDR1 SGHDN, CDR2 FVKESK. CDR3 residues: CASSQDQRGAHEQFF. CDR3 nucleotides: TGTGCCAGCAGCCAAGATCAGCGGGGGGCCCATGAGCAGTTCTTC.

The gene calls are TRBV7-8 and TRBJ2-7, with 10 positions matching TRBD2. This CDR3 has 15 amino acids. J lost 3 bases, V lost 1 base, and 3 bases had no gene match. Germline V gene data show CDR1 as SGHVS and CDR2 as FQNEAQ. The DNA for the CDR3 is TGTGCCAGCAGCTTAGGAGCTAGCGGGAGCTACGAGCAGTACTTC. It specifies CASSLGASGSYEQYF. Drawing the rest from reference TRBV7-8 and TRBJ2-7, the complete variable domain is GAGVSQSPRYKVAKRGQDVALRCDPISGHVSLFWYQQALGQGPEFLTYFQNEAQLDKSGLPSDRFFAERPEGSVSTLKIQRTQQEDSAVYLCASSLGASGSYEQYFGPGTRLTVT.

The chain recombines TRBV27 with TRBJ1-5; 7 bases are shared with TRBD1. Germline lookup yields CDR1 MNHEY and CDR2 SMNVEV (reference sequence). This CDR3 is built from 13 residues. Unmatched junction bases numbered 0, after V lost 5 bases and J lost 2 bases. In DNA, the CDR3 is TGTGCCAGCAGTGGGACAGGCAATCAGCCCCAGCATTTT. Encoded protein: CASSGTGNQPQHF.

This clone has only one observation. The chain uses TRBV6-4 and TRBJ1-2, with D unclear. V lost 7 bases, J lost 4 bases, and 7 bases lay in between. This CDR3 is 11 amino acids long. The germline gives CDR1 MRHNA, CDR2 SNTAGT. CDR3 residues: CASTPGYGYTF. The CDR3 DNA reads TGTGCCAGCACCCCAGGCTATGGCTACACCTTC.

This chain connects TRBV5-1 to TRBJ2-1; 7 positions agree with TRBD2. Germline CDR1 is SGHRS and CDR2 is YFSETQ. The CDR3 totals 13 residues. V shed 0 bases and J 9 bases; nucleotides not matched to a gene: 3. The CDR3 region is CASSLEREVEQFF. CDR3 bases: TGCGCCAGCAGCTTGGAACGGGAGGTTGAGCAGTTCTTC.